These 26 T cell receptor beta chains originate from one sample sequenced in a study of cytomegalovirus exposure and HLA in healthy donors. PCR primers comprised 60 Vbeta and 13 Jbeta primers. Assay: immunoSEQ multiplex PCR; the TCRdb copy retains only in-frame clones and omits some. The sample comprises 200,000 to 250,000 clones, about 80% of which are singletons, and 2.5% to 3.5% rests with the top ten. The sequenced sample was PBMCs. These receptors all stem from a woman in her twenties or thirties in good health and CMV-seronegative.

The J gene is TRBJ1-3, the V gene TRBV9; 8 bases fit TRBD1. The CDR3 runs 14 residues. With 0 bases clipped from V and 7 bases from J, the junction kept 3 bases outside the gene matches. CDR1 and CDR2 (germline): SGDLS, YYNGEE. The CDR3 here is CASSVAGGRNTIYF. CDR3 in DNA: TGTGCCAGCAGCGTAGCAGGGGGCAGGAACACCATATATTTT.

This sequence joins TRBV5-6 and TRBJ1-2, with 9 bases identical to TRBD1. Per germline, CDR1 SGHDT and CDR2 YYEEEE. V lost 0 bases, J lost 2 bases, and 8 bases stayed unmatched. The CDR3 contains 17 residues. The CDR3 coding sequence is TGTGCCAGCAGCTTGGATATAGGACAGGGGTCGAACTATGGCTACACCTTC. This translates into CASSLDIGQGSNYGYTF.

J is TRBJ2-4 and V is TRBV9, with 11 bases identical to TRBD2. The V and J ends lost 1 base and 4 bases, in that order; junction bases with no gene match: 7. Germline V gene lookup returns CDR1 SGDLS and CDR2 YYNGEE. The CDR3 loop spans 17 amino acids. Written as DNA, the CDR3 is TGTGCCAGCAGCGTAAAAGTAGCGGGAGGGCTAAAAAACATTCAGTACTTC. This encodes CASSVKVAGGLKNIQYF. Full variable domain (missing parts from reference TRBV9 and TRBJ2-4): DSGVTQTPKHLITATGQRVTLRCSPRSGDLSVYWYQQSLDQGLQFLIQYYNGEERAKGNILERFSAQQFPDLHSELNLSSLELGDSALYFCASSVKVAGGLKNIQYFGAGTRLSVL.

A few counts support this clone. The V gene is TRBV5-1, the J gene TRBJ2-7; 8 bases agree with TRBD1. V dropped 4 bases and J dropped 4; count of bases not matched to a gene: 7. CDR1 is SGHRS, CDR2 YFSETQ, per germline. The CDR3 sequence is 14 residues long. This chain's CDR3 is CASSGQGGLYEQYF. The CDR3 DNA sequence: TGCGCCAGCAGCGGACAGGGCGGGTTGTACGAGCAGTACTTC.

V is TRBV6-5 and J is TRBJ1-4; 9 bases match TRBD1. J lost 6 bases, V lost 8 bases, and 7 bases had no gene match. The CDR3 has 14 residues. Germline V lookup: CDR1 MNHEY, CDR2 SVGAGI. CDR3 protein: CASARQGGDEKLFF. The CDR3 DNA reads TGTGCCAGCGCAAGACAGGGGGGCGATGAAAAACTGTTTTTT.

CDR3: CASSYSFSSNQPQHF. CDR3 DNA sequence: TGTGCCAGCAGTTATAGTTTTAGTAGCAATCAGCCCCAGCATTTT. The chain employs TRBV6-5 and TRBJ1-5; D uncertain. Germline assignment: CDR1 MNHEY and CDR2 SVGAGI. The CDR3 extends over 15 amino acids. Between the trimmed V and J ends, which lost 3 bases and 0 bases, there was a span of 9 bases.

This chain connects TRBV6-6 to TRBJ1-2, with 7 bases identical to TRBD1. The CDR3 length is 14 residues. Looked up from germline, CDR1 is MNHNY and CDR2 is SVGAGI (reference sequence). V trimming: 7 bases; J trimming: 6 bases; junction bases outside the gene matches: 11. CDR3 protein: CASTNRDRPNGYTF. The CDR3 coding sequence is TGTGCCAGCACCAACCGGGACAGACCCAATGGCTACACCTTC.

V gene TRBV10-2 combines with J gene TRBJ2-7; 8 bases map to TRBD2. Looked up from germline, CDR1 is WSHSY and CDR2 is SAAADI. The CDR3 sequence is 15 residues long. The ends lost 3 bases at V and 4 bases at J; junction bases unmatched: 8. CDR3: CASSDSHGGAYEQYF. The CDR3 coding sequence is TGCGCCAGCAGTGACTCCCACGGGGGGGCGTACGAGCAGTACTTC.

The V call is TRBV12-5, the J call TRBJ2-1; TRBD2 is a possible D gene (7 bases). The germline V and J ends were trimmed by 3 bases and 8 bases, with 11 bases remaining between them. This CDR3 has 13 residues. CDR1 and CDR2 from the germline V gene are LGHNT and FRNRAP. CDR3 coding DNA: TGTGCTAGTGGTTTAGGGGGGGCCGATGAGCAGTTCTTC. Amino acids: CASGLGGADEQFF. The whole variable domain, filled in from reference TRBV12-5 and TRBJ2-1, reads DARVTQTPRHKVTEMGQEVTMRCQPILGHNTVFWYRQTMMQGLELLAYFRNRAPLDDSGMPKDRFSAEMPDATLATLKIQPSEPRDSAVYFCASGLGGADEQFFGPGTRLTVL.

V gene TRBV6-1 combines with J gene TRBJ1-1; 8 bases fit TRBD1. The CDR3 extends over 13 amino acids. CDR1 MNHNS and CDR2 SASEGT come from the germline V gene. The J segment lost 1 base and the V segment lost 7 bases, leaving 2 bases of the junction unmatched. The CDR3 nucleotides are TGTGCCAGCACCGACAGGGGGAACACTGAAGCTTTCTTT. Translation gives CASTDRGNTEAFF.

V usage is TRBV18 and J usage is TRBJ1-5; TRBD1 aligns across 8 bases. The CDR3 sequence is 18 residues long. CDR1 is KGHSH and CDR2 is LQKENI in the germline V gene. The V segment lost 3 bases and the J segment 0 bases; nucleotides outside the gene matches: 10. This CDR3 is CASSPTAGGKYSNQPQHF. The CDR3 DNA sequence: TGTGCCAGCTCACCCACGGCAGGGGGCAAATATAGCAATCAGCCCCAGCATTTT.

CDR3 nucleotides: TGTGCCTGGAGGGCAGGGGGCAGGTTTGATGGCTACACCTTC. Translation gives CAWRAGGRFDGYTF. The chain links TRBV30 to TRBJ1-2; 8 bases match TRBD1. CDR1 is GTSNPN and CDR2 is SVGIG in the germline V gene (reference sequence). The CDR3 runs 14 residues. With V trimmed by 3 bases and J by 6 bases, 9 bases remained unmatched.

The chain combines TRBV7-8 with TRBJ2-2, with unresolved D. Germline V CDR1 and CDR2: SGHVS, FQNEAQ. The ends were cut back, 1 base at V and 9 bases at J, with 6 bases in the middle. The CDR3 totals 12 residues. CDR3 amino acids: CASSLVLRELFF. CDR3 DNA: TGTGCCAGCAGCTTAGTCCTTCGGGAGCTGTTTTTT.

For this clone: An end of the junction differs from the germline gene, which may be a read error. V is TRBV7-9 and J is TRBJ1-4; TRBD1 matches at 9 bases. The germline V gene encodes CDR1 SEHNR and CDR2 FQNEAQ (reference sequence). CDR3 length: 14 residues. This CDR3 is CSSSQWDREEKLFF. CDR3 in DNA: TGTTCCAGCAGCCAATGGGACAGGGAGGAAAAACTGTTTTTT.

The chain has TRBV30 and TRBJ2-1, with 12 bases matching TRBD2. Per the germline V gene, CDR1 is GTSNPN and CDR2 is SVGIG (reference sequence). This CDR3 region has 17 residues. Unmatched junction bases numbered 11, after V lost 3 bases and J lost 5 bases. In nucleotides, the CDR3 is TGTGCCTGGAGCCTCTACCGGACTAGCGGGGTTAACAATGAGCAGTTCTTC. This translates into CAWSLYRTSGVNNEQFF.

The chain couples TRBV10-3 to TRBJ2-3; D is undetermined. Trimming left V 0 bases short and J 3 bases short, with 10 bases between. The CDR3 length is 15 residues. Germline assignment: CDR1 ENHRY and CDR2 SYGVKD. DNA for the CDR3: TGTGCCATCAGTGAGTCAGGAGTCTTTACAGATACGCAGTATTTT. Amino acid sequence: CAISESGVFTDTQYF.

The chain combines TRBV4-1 with TRBJ2-1; D is uncertain. The CDR3 runs to 13 residues. Germline lookup yields CDR1 MGHRA and CDR2 YSYEKL. V was pared by 2 bases and J by 4 bases, with 6 bases between. In nucleotides, the CDR3 is TGCGCCAGCAGCCAAAGCCCGTACAATGAGCAGTTCTTC. Translated: CASSQSPYNEQFF.

This clone was seen only a few times. V and J are TRBV11-2 and TRBJ2-3; 11 bases are a match to TRBD2. With V trimmed by 5 bases and J by 4 bases, 5 bases remained unmatched. The CDR3 has 15 residues. The germline V gene encodes CDR1 SGHAT and CDR2 FQNNGV. As DNA, the CDR3 is TGTGCCAGCAGCATTACTAGCGGGAGCCCAGATACGCAGTATTTT. This encodes CASSITSGSPDTQYF. Using reference TRBV11-2 and TRBJ2-3 for the parts outside the CDR3, the full variable domain is EAGVAQSPRYKIIEKRQSVAFWCNPISGHATLYWYQQILGQGPKLLIQFQNNGVVDDSQLPKDRFSAERLKGVDSTLKIQPAKLEDSAVYLCASSITSGSPDTQYFGPGTRLTVL.

This chain uses TRBV29-1 with TRBJ1-1, with 7 nucleotides matching TRBD1. The CDR3 has 15 residues. The germline V gene encodes CDR1 SQVTM and CDR2 ANQGSEA. V lost 2 bases to trimming and J lost 4 bases; unmatched junction nucleotides: 10. This CDR3 reads CSVESYRGVGTEAFF. For the CDR3, the DNA is TGCAGCGTTGAATCTTACAGGGGTGTGGGCACTGAAGCTTTCTTT. The variable domain in full, completed from reference TRBV29-1 and TRBJ1-1, reads SAVISQKPSRDICQRGTSLTIQCQVDSQVTMMFWYRQQPGQSLTLIATANQGSEATYESGFVIDKFPISRPNLTFSTLTVSNMSPEDSSIYLCSVESYRGVGTEAFFGQGTRLTVV.

The chain has TRBV19 and TRBJ2-7, with 11 bases identical to TRBD2. V was clipped by 3 bases and J by 2 bases; unmatched bases: 0. Germline assignment: CDR1 LNHDA and CDR2 SQIVND (reference sequence). The CDR3 runs 14 residues. The CDR3 DNA is TGTGCCAGTAGTATGACTAGCGGGGCCTACGAGCAGTACTTC. Protein product: CASSMTSGAYEQYF.

V gene TRBV27 combines with J gene TRBJ1-2; 8 nucleotides agree with TRBD1. CDR3 length: 16 amino acids. From germline, CDR1 is MNHEY and CDR2 SMNVEV (reference sequence). J gave up 6 bases and V 6 bases, and 15 bases lay outside the gene matches. The CDR3 loop is CASSKGPGQGIDGYTF. Here the CDR3 DNA reads TGTGCCAGCAGCAAGGGGCCAGGACAGGGTATCGATGGCTACACCTTC.

The rearrangement links TRBV27 to TRBJ1-1, with 10 bases identical to TRBD1. CDR1 MNHEY and CDR2 SMNVEV come from the germline V gene (reference sequence). V dropped 5 bases and J dropped 4; count of bases not matched to a gene: 10. The CDR3 consists of 16 residues. The CDR3 is CASSPQDRGVGTEAFF. In DNA, the CDR3 is TGTGCCAGCAGTCCCCAGGACAGGGGGGTGGGCACTGAAGCTTTCTTT.

V and J are TRBV30 and TRBJ2-1; TRBD1 matches 7 bases. Germline V gene lookup returns CDR1 GTSNPN and CDR2 SVGIG (reference sequence). The junction had 6 bases not matched to a gene; V was cut back by 3 bases and J by 1 base. The CDR3 has 15 residues. This CDR3 reads CAWSRTGRSYNEQFF. The CDR3 nucleotides are TGTGCCTGGAGCCGGACAGGACGGTCCTACAATGAGCAGTTCTTC.

The chain has TRBV5-4 and TRBJ2-3; 9 nucleotides align to TRBD2. The trim removed 5 bases at V and 6 bases at J, leaving 10 bases unmatched. CDR1 SGHNT and CDR2 YYREEE come from the germline V gene (reference sequence). The CDR3 totals 15 residues. The CDR3 DNA reads as TGTGCCAGCAGTCCCAGCGGGGGGAGGGGGGATACGCAGTATTTT. Its protein is CASSPSGGRGDTQYF. The complete variable domain, with remaining parts taken from reference TRBV5-4 and TRBJ2-3, reads ETGVTQSPTHLIKTRGQQVTLRCSSQSGHNTVSWYQQALGQGPQFIFQYYREEENGRGNFPPRFSGLQFPNYSSELNVNALELDDSALYLCASSPSGGRGDTQYFGPGTRLTVL.

The V gene is TRBV30, the J gene TRBJ2-3; D perhaps matches TRBD2 (6 bases). CDR3 length: 14 residues. Trimming cost V 8 bases and J 7 bases, with 22 bases left between them. In germline, CDR1 is GTSNPN, CDR2 SVGIG (reference sequence). CDR3 protein: CALGAGPVRNTQYF. The CDR3 DNA reads TGTGCCCTGGGTGCGGGACCGGTCAGAAATACGCAGTATTTT. Drawing the rest from reference TRBV30 and TRBJ2-3, the complete variable domain is SQTIHQWPATLVQPVGSPLSLECTVEGTSNPNLYWYRQAAGRGLQLLFYSVGIGQISSEVPQNLSASRPQDRQFILSSKKLLLSDSGFYLCALGAGPVRNTQYFGPGTRLTVL.

In DNA form, the CDR3 reads TGTGCCTGGAGCCTTGGGACAGGTGACTACGAGCAGTACTTC. Its protein product is CAWSLGTGDYEQYF. The J gene is TRBJ2-7, the V gene TRBV30, with 8 bases matching TRBD1. The CDR3 covers 14 residues. J lost 3 bases, V lost 3 bases, and 7 bases had no gene match. Looked up from germline, CDR1 is GTSNPN and CDR2 is SVGIG (reference sequence).